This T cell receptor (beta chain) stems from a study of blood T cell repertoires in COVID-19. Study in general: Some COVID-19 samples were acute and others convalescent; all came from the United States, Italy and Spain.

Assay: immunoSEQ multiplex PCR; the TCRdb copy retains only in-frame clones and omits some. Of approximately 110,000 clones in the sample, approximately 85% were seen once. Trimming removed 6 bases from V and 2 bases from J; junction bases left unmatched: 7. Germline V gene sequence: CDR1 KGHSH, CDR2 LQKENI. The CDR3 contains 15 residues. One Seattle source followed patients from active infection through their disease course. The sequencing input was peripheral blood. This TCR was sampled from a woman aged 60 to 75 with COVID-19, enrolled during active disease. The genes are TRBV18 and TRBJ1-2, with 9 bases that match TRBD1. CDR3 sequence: CASSLGQGRNYGYTF. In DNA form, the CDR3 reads TGTGCCAGCTCCCTCGGACAGGGGCGAAACTATGGCTACACCTTC.